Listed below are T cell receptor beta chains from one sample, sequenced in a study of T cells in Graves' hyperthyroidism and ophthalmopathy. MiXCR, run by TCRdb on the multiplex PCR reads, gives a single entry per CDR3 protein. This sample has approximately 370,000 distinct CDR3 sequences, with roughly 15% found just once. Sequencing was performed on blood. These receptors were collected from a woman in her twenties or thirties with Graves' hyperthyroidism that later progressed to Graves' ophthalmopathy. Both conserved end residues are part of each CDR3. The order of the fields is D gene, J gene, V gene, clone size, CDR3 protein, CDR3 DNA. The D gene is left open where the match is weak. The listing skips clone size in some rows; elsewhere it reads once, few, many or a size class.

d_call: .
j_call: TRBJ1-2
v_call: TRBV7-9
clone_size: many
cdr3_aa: CASSSPSRQSNYGYTF
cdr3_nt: TGTGCCAGCAGCTCCCCCAGCCGACAGAGCAACTATGGCTACACCTTC

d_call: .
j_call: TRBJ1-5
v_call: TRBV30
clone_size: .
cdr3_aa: CAWRKGDNQPQHF
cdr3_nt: TGTGCCTGGAGGAAAGGCGACAATCAGCCCCAGCATTTT

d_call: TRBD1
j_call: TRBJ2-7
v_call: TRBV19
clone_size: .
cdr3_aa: CASSSRGRGQGEQYF
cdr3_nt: TGTGCCAGTAGCTCCAGGGGGCGCGGTCAGGGCGAGCAGTACTTC

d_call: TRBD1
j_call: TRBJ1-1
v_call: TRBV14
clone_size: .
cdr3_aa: CASSPFGQGIMNTEAFF
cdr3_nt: TGTGCCAGCAGCCCTTTTGGACAGGGGATCATGAACACTGAAGCTTTCTTT

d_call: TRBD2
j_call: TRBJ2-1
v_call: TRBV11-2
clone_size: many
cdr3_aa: CASRLLAGGRDNEQFF
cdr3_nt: TGTGCCAGCAGATTACTAGCGGGGGGCCGAGACAATGAGCAGTTCTTC

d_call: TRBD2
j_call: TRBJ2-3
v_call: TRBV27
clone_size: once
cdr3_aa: CASSPSRAGFTDTQYF
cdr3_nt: TGTGCCAGCAGTCCTTCGAGAGCGGGATTCACAGATACGCAGTATTTT

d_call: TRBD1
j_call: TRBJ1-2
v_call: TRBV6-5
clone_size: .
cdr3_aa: CASSYSSTGGWWGYTF
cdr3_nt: TGTGCCAGCAGTTACTCTTCTACAGGGGGCTGGTGGGGCTACACCTTC

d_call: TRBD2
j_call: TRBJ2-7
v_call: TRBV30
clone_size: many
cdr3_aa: CAWSDMTSGYYEQYF
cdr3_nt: TGTGCCTGGAGTGACATGACTAGCGGTTATTACGAGCAGTACTTC

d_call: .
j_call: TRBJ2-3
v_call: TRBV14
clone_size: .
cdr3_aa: CASSQDPRNSRLSDTQYF
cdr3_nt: TGTGCCAGCAGCCAAGATCCGCGAAATTCAAGGCTTTCAGATACGCAGTATTTT

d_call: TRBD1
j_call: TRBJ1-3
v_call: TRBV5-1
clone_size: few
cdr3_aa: CASSSTDRGNTIYF
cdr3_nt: TGCGCCAGCAGCTCTACGGACAGGGGAAACACCATATATTTT

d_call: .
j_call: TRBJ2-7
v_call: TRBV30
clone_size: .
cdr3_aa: CATATRGEQYF
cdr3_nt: TGTGCAACCGCAACGAGGGGCGAGCAGTACTTC

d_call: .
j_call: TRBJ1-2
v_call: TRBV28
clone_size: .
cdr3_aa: CASGLGGQTNYGYTF
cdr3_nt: TGTGCCAGCGGTCTAGGGGGACAAACTAACTATGGCTACACCTTC

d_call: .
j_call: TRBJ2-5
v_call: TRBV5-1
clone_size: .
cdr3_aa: CASSQAALIRGTQYF
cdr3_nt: TGCGCCAGCAGCCAAGCCGCTTTGATTCGGGGGACCCAGTACTTC

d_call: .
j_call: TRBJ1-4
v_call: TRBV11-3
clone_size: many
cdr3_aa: CASSPSARYCEKLFF
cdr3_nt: TGTGCCAGCAGCCCCTCAGCGAGGTATTGTGAAAAACTGTTTTTT

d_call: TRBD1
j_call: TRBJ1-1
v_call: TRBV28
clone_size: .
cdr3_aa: CASSTYRGGEAFF
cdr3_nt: TGTGCCAGCAGTACGTACAGGGGCGGGGAAGCTTTCTTT

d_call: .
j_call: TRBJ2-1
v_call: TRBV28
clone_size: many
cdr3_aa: CASSLSGRSFARVNHTYNEQFF
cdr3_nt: TGTGCCAGCAGTTTATCCGGCCGATCCTTTGCCAGGGTGAATCATACCTACAATGAGCAGTTCTTC

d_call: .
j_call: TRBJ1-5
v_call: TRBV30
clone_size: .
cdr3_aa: CAWSRHAGQPQHF
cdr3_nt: TGTGCCTGGAGTAGACACGCTGGTCAGCCCCAGCATTTT

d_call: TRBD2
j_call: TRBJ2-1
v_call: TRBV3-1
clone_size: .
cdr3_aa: CASRQSGSVNEQFF
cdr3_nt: TGTGCCAGCAGACAGAGCGGGAGCGTTAATGAGCAGTTCTTC

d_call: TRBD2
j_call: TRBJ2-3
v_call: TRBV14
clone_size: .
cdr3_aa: CASSQVGLAESTQYF
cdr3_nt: TGTGCCAGCAGTCAAGTGGGACTAGCCGAGAGTACGCAGTATTTT

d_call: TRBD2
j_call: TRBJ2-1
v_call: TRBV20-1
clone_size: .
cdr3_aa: CSARGRGRGSNEQFF
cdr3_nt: TGCAGTGCTAGAGGTCGCGGGAGAGGGAGCAATGAGCAGTTCTTC

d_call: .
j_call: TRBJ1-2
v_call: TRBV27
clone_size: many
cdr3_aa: CASSLSMAGGVGYTF
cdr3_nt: TGTGCCAGCAGTTTATCGATGGCCGGGGGAGTTGGCTACACCTTC

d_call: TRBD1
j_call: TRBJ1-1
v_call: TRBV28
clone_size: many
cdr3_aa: CASSQPTGDTEAFF
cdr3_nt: TGTGCCAGCAGCCAACCTACAGGGGACACTGAAGCTTTCTTT

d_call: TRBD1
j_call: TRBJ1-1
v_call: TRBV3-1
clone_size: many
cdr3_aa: CASRQGELGTEAFF
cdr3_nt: TGTGCCAGCAGACAGGGGGAACTAGGGACTGAAGCTTTCTTT

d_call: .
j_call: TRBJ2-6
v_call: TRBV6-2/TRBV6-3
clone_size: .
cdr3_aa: CASSSTLEANVLTF
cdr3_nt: TGTGCCAGCAGTTCAACTCTGGAGGCCAACGTCCTGACTTTC

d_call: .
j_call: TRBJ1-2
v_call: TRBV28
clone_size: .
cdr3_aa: CASRYPGQSNYGYTF
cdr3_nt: TGTGCCAGCCGATATCCCGGACAGTCTAACTATGGCTACACCTTC

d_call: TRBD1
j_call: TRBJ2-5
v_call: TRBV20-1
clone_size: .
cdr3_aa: CSARTDREKTQYF
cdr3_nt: TGCAGTGCTAGAACGGACAGGGAGAAGACCCAGTACTTC

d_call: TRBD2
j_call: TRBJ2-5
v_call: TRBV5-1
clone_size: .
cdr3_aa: CASSSPRLAGYKETQYF
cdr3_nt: TGCGCCAGCAGCTCGCCGCGACTAGCGGGATACAAAGAGACCCAGTACTTC

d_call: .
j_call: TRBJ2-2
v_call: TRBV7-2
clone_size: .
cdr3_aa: CASSLALGAGELFF
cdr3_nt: TGTGCCAGCAGCTTAGCCCTAGGAGCCGGGGAGCTGTTTTTT

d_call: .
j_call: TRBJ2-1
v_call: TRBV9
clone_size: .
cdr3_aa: CASSTTRHGENEQFF
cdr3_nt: TGTGCCAGCAGCACAACTAGGCACGGGGAGAATGAGCAGTTCTTC

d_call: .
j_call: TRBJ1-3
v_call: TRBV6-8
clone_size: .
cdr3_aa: CASCSTALGLGNTIYF
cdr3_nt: TGTGCCAGCTGTTCGACAGCGCTAGGACTTGGAAACACCATATATTTT

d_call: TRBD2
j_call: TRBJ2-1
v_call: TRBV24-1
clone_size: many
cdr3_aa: CATLGTSNEQFF
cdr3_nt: TGTGCCACCCTCGGGACTAGCAATGAGCAGTTCTTC

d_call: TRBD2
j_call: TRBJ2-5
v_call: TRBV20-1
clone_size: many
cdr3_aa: CSASGGEREYF
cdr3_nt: TGCAGTGCTAGTGGGGGGGAGCGTGAGTACTTC

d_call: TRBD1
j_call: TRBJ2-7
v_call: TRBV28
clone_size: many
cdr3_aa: CASSLPRTGYYEQYF
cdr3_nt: TGTGCCAGCAGTCTACCCCGGACAGGTTACTACGAGCAGTACTTC

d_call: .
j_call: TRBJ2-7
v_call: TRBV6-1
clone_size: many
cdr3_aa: CASMPLQWDIMSYEQYF
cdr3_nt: TGTGCCAGCATGCCCCTGCAATGGGACATAATGTCCTACGAGCAGTACTTC

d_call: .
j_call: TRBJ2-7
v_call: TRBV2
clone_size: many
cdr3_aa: CASKRTFLVEQYF
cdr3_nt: TGTGCCAGCAAAAGAACTTTCCTGGTTGAGCAGTACTTC

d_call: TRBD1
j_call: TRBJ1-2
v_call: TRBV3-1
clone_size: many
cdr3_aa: CASSSGQFGYTF
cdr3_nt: TGTGCCAGCAGCTCGGGACAGTTTGGCTACACCTTC

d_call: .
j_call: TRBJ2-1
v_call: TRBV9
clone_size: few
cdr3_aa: CASSVSNPTSAQFF
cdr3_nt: TGTGCCAGCAGCGTATCAAACCCGACTAGTGCGCAGTTCTTC

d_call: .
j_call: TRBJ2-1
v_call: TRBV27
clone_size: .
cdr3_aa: CASSRFRQMAENEQFF
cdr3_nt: TGTGCCAGCAGTAGATTCAGGCAGATGGCGGAAAATGAGCAGTTCTTC

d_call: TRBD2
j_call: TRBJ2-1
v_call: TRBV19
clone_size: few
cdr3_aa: CASSIISLSGGPLEQFF
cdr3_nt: TGTGCCAGTAGTATCATATCTCTTAGCGGGGGGCCTCTTGAGCAGTTCTTC

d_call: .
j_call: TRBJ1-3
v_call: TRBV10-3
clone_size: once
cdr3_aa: CAISESGPHTGNTIYF
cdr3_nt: TGTGCCATCAGTGAGTCGGGTCCACACACTGGAAACACCATATATTTT

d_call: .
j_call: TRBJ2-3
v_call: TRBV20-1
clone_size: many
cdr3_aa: CSAPGNTDTQYF
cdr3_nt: TGCAGTGCTCCGGGTAACACAGATACGCAGTATTTT

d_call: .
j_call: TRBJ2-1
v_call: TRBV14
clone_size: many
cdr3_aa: CASSQDPWTGNVSYNEQFF
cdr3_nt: TGTGCCAGCAGCCAAGACCCATGGACGGGCAACGTCTCCTACAATGAGCAGTTCTTC

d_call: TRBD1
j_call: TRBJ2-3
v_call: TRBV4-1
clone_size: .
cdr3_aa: CASSQTGLTDTQYF
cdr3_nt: TGCGCCAGCAGCCAGACAGGGCTGACAGATACGCAGTATTTT

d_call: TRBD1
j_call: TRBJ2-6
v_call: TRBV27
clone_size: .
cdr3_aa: CASSLFGTAVIGANVLTF
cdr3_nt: TGTGCCAGCAGTTTATTCGGGACAGCGGTGATTGGGGCCAACGTCCTGACTTTC

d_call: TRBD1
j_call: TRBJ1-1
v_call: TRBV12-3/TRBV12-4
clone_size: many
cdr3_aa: CASSRQGLVTEAFF
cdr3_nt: TGTGCCAGCAGCCGACAGGGTCTGGTCACTGAAGCTTTCTTT

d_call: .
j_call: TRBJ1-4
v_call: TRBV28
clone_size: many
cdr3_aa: CASLKTGPNEKLFF
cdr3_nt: TGTGCCAGCTTAAAGACAGGTCCAAATGAAAAACTGTTTTTT

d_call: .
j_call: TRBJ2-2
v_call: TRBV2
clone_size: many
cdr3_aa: CASRPRTGSGELFF
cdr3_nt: TGTGCCAGCAGGCCCCGTACAGGGAGCGGGGAGCTGTTTTTT

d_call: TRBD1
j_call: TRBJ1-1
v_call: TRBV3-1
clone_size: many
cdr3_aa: CASSQDILGDRVKAFF
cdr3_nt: TGTGCCAGCAGCCAAGATATTTTAGGGGACAGGGTAAAGGCTTTCTTT

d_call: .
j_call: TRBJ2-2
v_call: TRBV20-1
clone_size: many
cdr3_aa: CSAPVQGFTGELFF
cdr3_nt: TGCAGTGCACCGGTTCAGGGGTTCACCGGGGAGCTGTTTTTT

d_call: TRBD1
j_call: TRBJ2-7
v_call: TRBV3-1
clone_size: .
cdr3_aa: CASSQAGKGAGYSIEQYF
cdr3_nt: TGTGCCAGCAGCCAAGCGGGAAAGGGGGCTGGCTATTCTATTGAGCAGTACTTC

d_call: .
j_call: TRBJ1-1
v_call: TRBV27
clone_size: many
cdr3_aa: CASSLGGLTEAFF
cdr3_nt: TGTGCCAGCAGTCTCGGGGGCCTCACTGAAGCTTTCTTT

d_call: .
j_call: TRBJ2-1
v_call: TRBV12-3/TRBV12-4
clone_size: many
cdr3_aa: CASSRGSAGNNEQFF
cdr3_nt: TGTGCCAGCAGCCGGGGGTCCGCAGGTAACAATGAGCAGTTCTTC

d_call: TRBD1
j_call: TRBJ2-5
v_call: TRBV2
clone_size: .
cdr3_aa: CASSEDRGLETQYF
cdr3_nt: TGTGCCAGCAGTGAGGACAGGGGGCTAGAGACCCAGTACTTC

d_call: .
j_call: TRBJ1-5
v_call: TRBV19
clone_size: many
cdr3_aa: CATGRMNQPQHF
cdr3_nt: TGTGCCACGGGACGGATGAATCAGCCCCAGCATTTT

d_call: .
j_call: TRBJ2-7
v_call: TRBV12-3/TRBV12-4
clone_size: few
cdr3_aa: CASSSRSRSSYEQYF
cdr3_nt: TGTGCCAGCAGTTCGAGGTCAAGGAGCTCCTACGAGCAGTACTTC

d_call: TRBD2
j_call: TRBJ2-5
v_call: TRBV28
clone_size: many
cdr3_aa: CASSLFHFSGRDKTQYF
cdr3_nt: TGTGCCAGCAGTTTATTTCATTTTAGCGGGAGGGACAAGACCCAGTACTTC